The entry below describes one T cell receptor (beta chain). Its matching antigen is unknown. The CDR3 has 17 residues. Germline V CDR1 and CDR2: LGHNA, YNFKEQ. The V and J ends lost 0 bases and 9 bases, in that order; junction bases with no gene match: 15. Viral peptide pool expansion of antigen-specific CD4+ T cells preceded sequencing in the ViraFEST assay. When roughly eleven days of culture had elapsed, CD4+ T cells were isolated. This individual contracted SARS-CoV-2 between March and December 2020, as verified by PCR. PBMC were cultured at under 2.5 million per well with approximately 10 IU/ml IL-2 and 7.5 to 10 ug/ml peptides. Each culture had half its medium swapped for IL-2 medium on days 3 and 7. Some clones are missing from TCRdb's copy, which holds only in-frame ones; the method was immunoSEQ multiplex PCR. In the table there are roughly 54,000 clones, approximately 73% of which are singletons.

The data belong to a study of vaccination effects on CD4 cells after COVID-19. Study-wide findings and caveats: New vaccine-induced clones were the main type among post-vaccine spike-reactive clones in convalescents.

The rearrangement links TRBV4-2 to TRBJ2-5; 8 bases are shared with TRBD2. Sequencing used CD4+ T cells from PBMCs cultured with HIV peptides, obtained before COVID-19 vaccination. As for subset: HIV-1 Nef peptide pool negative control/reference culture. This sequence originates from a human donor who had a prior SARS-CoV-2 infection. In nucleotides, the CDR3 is TGTGCCAGCAGCCAAGATGCAGCGGGGGTCAGAAAAGGGGCCCAGTACTTC. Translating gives CASSQDAAGVRKGAQYF.